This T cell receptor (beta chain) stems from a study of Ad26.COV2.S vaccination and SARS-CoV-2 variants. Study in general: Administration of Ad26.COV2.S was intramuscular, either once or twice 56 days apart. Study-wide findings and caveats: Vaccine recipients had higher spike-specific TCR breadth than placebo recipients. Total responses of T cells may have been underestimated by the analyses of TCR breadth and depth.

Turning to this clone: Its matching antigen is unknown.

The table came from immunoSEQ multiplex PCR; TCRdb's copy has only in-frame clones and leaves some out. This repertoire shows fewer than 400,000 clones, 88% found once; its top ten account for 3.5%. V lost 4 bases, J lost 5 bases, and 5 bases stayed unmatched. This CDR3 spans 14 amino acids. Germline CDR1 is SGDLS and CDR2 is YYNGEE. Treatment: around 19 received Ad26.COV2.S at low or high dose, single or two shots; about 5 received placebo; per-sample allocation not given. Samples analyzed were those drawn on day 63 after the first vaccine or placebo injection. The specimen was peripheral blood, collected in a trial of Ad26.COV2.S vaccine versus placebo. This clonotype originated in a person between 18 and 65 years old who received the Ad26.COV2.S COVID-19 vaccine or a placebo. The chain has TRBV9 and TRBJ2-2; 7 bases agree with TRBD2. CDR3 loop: CASSPGLVTGELFF. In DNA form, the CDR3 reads TGTGCCAGCAGCCCAGGACTAGTGACCGGGGAGCTGTTTTTT. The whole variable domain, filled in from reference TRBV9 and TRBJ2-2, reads DSGVTQTPKHLITATGQRVTLRCSPRSGDLSVYWYQQSLDQGLQFLIQYYNGEERAKGNILERFSAQQFPDLHSELNLSSLELGDSALYFCASSPGLVTGELFFGEGSRLTVL.